This T cell receptor beta chain is drawn from a study of blood T cell repertoires in COVID-19. Study-wide background: Samples taken during acute and convalescent COVID-19 were collected in the United States, Italy and Spain. T cells, B-cell-depleted T cells, or PBMCs supplied cDNA or gDNA.

As handled by the study authors: Using reference gene primer amplification, nucleated cell counts were estimated. The table came from immunoSEQ multiplex PCR; TCRdb's copy has only in-frame clones and leaves some out. Clone size and V and J calls were adopted from that table, with D and trimming inferred from the DNA. The sample consists of roughly 310,000 clones, roughly 90% of them appearing once. The recovered donors of Cohort 3 showed two negative PCRs, clearance, or symptom resolution. The count of this clone is one. The ends were cut back, 6 bases at V and 4 bases at J, with 10 bases in the middle. The CDR3 runs to 12 residues.

The specimen sequenced was PBMCs or T cells enriched from blood (not recorded which). V and J are TRBV12-3 or TRBV12-4 and TRBJ2-7; perhaps TRBD1 as D (5 bases). This TCR was recovered from a man aged 60 to 69 who had recovered from COVID-19. The CDR3 DNA follows: TGTGCCAGCAGCAGGACATCTTACGAGCAGTACTTC. Its translation is CASSRTSYEQYF.